This T cell receptor (beta chain) is drawn from a study of T cell repertoires in cytomegalovirus infection. Study summary: Newly reported HLA-C-restricted and thoroughly characterized HLA-B-restricted CMV epitopes were employed. Regarding the study as a whole: People with CMV and the relevant HLA were identified by cumulative public TCR beta family frequency.

TCRdb re-derived calls from the reads in MiXCR, one entry per CDR3 protein. The table lists hundreds of thousands of distinct CDR3 sequences, around a third of them singletons. Looked up from germline, CDR1 is SGHVS and CDR2 is FNYEAQ. The V and J ends lost 3 bases and 3 bases, in that order; junction bases with no gene match: 7. CDR3 length equals 15 residues. This clonotype was counted a few times. What it binds is unknown. Material: cultured CD8+ T cells from PBMCs, obtained from culture after CMV antigen stimulation. This sequence joins TRBV7-6 and TRBJ2-7; TRBD2 aligns across 8 bases. The clonotype comes from a human donor in good health (CMV status not recorded). Some clones in this sample may be carry-over from other donors' samples. CDR3 in DNA: TGTGCCAGCAGCTTCGGGCGGGGGGTTATCTACGAGCAGTACTTC. This translates into CASSFGRGVIYEQYF.